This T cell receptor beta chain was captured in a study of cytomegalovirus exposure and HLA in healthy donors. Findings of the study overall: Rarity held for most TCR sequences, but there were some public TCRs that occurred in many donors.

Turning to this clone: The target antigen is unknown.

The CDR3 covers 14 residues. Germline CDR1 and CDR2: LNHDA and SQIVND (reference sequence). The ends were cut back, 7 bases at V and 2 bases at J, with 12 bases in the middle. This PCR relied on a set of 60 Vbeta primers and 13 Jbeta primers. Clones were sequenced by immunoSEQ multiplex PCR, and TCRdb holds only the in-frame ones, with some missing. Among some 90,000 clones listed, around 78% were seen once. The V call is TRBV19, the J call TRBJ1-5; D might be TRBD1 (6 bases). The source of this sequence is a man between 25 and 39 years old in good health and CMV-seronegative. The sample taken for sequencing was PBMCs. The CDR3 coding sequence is TGTGCCAGTACACTCCCAGGGGGCAATCAGCCCCAGCATTTT. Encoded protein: CASTLPGGNQPQHF.